The next 25 T cell receptor beta chains were all read from a single sample in a study of blood T cell repertoires in COVID-19. Measured with immunoSEQ multiplex PCR; TCRdb has only the in-frame clones, and not every one. The sample comprises hundreds of thousands of clones, 80% to 90% of which are singletons, and 7.8% rests with the top ten. Specimen: peripheral blood. The origin of the receptors is a woman between 45 and 60 years old who had recovered from COVID-19.

The chain joins TRBV28 to TRBJ1-5, with D maybe TRBD1 (6 bases). Germline V gene lookup returns CDR1 MDHEN and CDR2 SYDVKM. The ends were cut back, 6 bases at V and 3 bases at J, with 21 bases in the middle. The CDR3 consists of 17 residues. The CDR3 DNA is TGTGCCAGCAGCAGGAGAGGGGGGGGTCAACACAATCAGCCCCAGCATTTT. Protein sequence: CASSRRGGGQHNQPQHF.

This chain connects TRBV5-4 to TRBJ2-5; the match to TRBD1 covers 7 bases. The germline CDR1 and CDR2 sequences are SGHNT and YYREEE (reference sequence). Trimming took 4 bases from V and 6 from J; bases not matched to a gene: 12. The CDR3 spans 15 residues. CDR3 sequence (DNA): TGTGCCAGCAGCCAACAGGGGTCGATTATGAAGACCCAGTACTTC. Its translation: CASSQQGSIMKTQYF.

V and J are TRBV5-5 and TRBJ1-3; the match to TRBD1 covers 7 bases. Germline values: CDR1 SGHKS, CDR2 YYEKEE (reference sequence). V was pared by 4 bases and J by 4 bases, with 8 bases of the junction left unmatched. The CDR3 has 15 residues. The CDR3 region is CASSVDRAYGNTIYF. The CDR3 bases are TGTGCCAGCAGCGTCGACAGGGCCTACGGAAACACCATATATTTT.

The V and J genes are TRBV28 and TRBJ2-5; D is possibly TRBD2 (6 bases). Germline V CDR1 and CDR2: MDHEN, SYDVKM. CDR3 length equals 14 residues. The ends were cut back, 6 bases at V and 5 bases at J, with 16 bases in the middle. Here the CDR3 reads CASSGGVQGETQYF. In DNA form, the CDR3 reads TGTGCCAGCAGCGGGGGTGTCCAAGGGGAGACCCAGTACTTC.

This chain joins TRBV10-3 and TRBJ2-5, with a weak D call TRBD2 (7 bases). The CDR3 has 14 amino acids. Per the germline V gene, CDR1 is ENHRY and CDR2 is SYGVKD. V shed 11 bases and J shed 2 bases, with 18 bases lying between them. The CDR3 spells CASRGGLIQETQYF. Written as DNA, the CDR3 is TGTGCCTCAAGGGGGGGGCTAATTCAAGAGACCCAGTACTTC.

The chain combines TRBV2 with TRBJ1-4, with 9 bases matching TRBD1. Germline CDR1 SNHLY, CDR2 FYNNEI. V dropped 8 bases and J dropped 6; count of bases not matched to a gene: 7. This CDR3 has 14 amino acids. CDR3 in amino acids: CASARGTGYEKLFF. CDR3 sequence (DNA): TGTGCCAGCGCCCGGGGGACAGGGTATGAAAAACTGTTTTTT.

On this clone itself: This sample also contains other DNA sequences that code for the same CDR3. V gene TRBV5-1 combines with J gene TRBJ2-7; 8 positions match TRBD2. The CDR3 has 15 residues. The germline CDR1 and CDR2 sequences are SGHRS and YFSETQ. The V and J ends lost 4 bases and 1 base, in that order; junction bases with no gene match: 7. The CDR3 coding sequence is TGCGCCAGCAGCCCGGGGGGGGCAGGTTCCTACGAGCAGTACTTC. This translates into CASSPGGAGSYEQYF.

The chain has TRBV29-1 and TRBJ1-1; no clear D gene. Germline V gene sequence: CDR1 SQVTM, CDR2 ANQGSEA. The CDR3 is made up of 13 amino acids. Trimming took 6 bases from V and 4 from J, leaving 15 bases between them. CDR3 nucleotides: TGCAGCGTATCGTCGGGTTTGAGCACTGAAGCTTTCTTT. Its protein product is CSVSSGLSTEAFF.

This clone was counted a single time. This rearrangement joins TRBV28 to TRBJ2-7, with 11 bases fitting TRBD1. The CDR3 sequence is 16 residues long. The trim removed 10 bases at V and 0 bases at J, leaving 11 bases unmatched. From germline, CDR1 is MDHEN and CDR2 SYDVKM. The CDR3: CATFLGTGGDSYEQYF. The CDR3 nucleotides read TGTGCCACTTTTCTCGGGACAGGGGGGGACTCCTACGAGCAGTACTTC. The full variable domain, its missing parts supplied by reference TRBV28 and TRBJ2-7, is DVKVTQSSRYLVKRTGEKVFLECVQDMDHENMFWYRQDPGLGLRLIYFSYDVKMKEKGDIPEGYSVSREKKERFSLILESASTNQTSMYLCATFLGTGGDSYEQYFGPGTRLTVT.

This clone was seen just once. This chain links TRBV11-2 with TRBJ2-2; 7 nucleotides line up with TRBD2. The CDR3 totals 12 residues. Germline CDR1 is SGHAT and CDR2 is FQNNGV. V lost 7 bases and J lost 7; bases outside the gene matches: 3. The CDR3 loop reads CASTGGDGELFF. The DNA of the CDR3 is TGTGCCAGCACTGGGGGGGACGGGGAGCTGTTTTTT.

This rearrangement joins TRBV6-4 to TRBJ2-2; 7 nucleotides match TRBD1. CDR3 length: 13 residues. Germline V gene lookup returns CDR1 MRHNA and CDR2 SNTAGT. The V and J ends lost 3 bases and 8 bases, in that order; junction bases with no gene match: 3. The CDR3 DNA is TGTGCCAGCAGTGAAACGGACAGGGGGGAGCTGTTTTTT. Its protein product is CASSETDRGELFF.

The J gene is TRBJ1-1, the V gene TRBV28, with TRBD1 as a possible D gene (5 bases). The CDR3 totals 14 residues. V was cut by 10 bases and J by 2 bases, with 17 bases left in between. Germline loops: CDR1 MDHEN, CDR2 SYDVKM. The CDR3 protein is CATQGSQGNTEAFF. The CDR3 coding sequence is TGTGCCACCCAGGGAAGTCAGGGAAACACTGAAGCTTTCTTT.

This chain joins TRBV5-4 and TRBJ1-3, with D unclear. The CDR3 runs to 14 residues. Deletions cut 4 bases from V and 0 bases from J, with 8 bases between. CDR1 is SGHNT and CDR2 is YYREEE in the germline V gene (reference sequence). The CDR3 bases are TGTGCCAGCAGCCAGCGGTTCTCTGGAAACACCATATATTTT. This translates into CASSQRFSGNTIYF.

The count of this clone is one. The V gene is TRBV27, the J gene TRBJ2-1; 14 nucleotides agree with TRBD2. V dropped 5 bases and J dropped 7; count of bases not matched to a gene: 16. Germline CDR1 reads MNHEY; CDR2 reads SMNVEV (reference sequence). The CDR3 consists of 19 residues. In DNA, the CDR3 is TGTGCCAGCAGTCCCCCAAGGGCCAGACTAGCGGGGGGGGCTAATGAGCAGTTCTTC. Amino acid sequence: CASSPPRARLAGGANEQFF.

The gene calls are TRBV3-1 (or the pseudogene TRBV3-2) and TRBJ2-2; TRBD1 is a possible D gene (6 bases). The V and J ends lost 4 bases and 5 bases respectively, with 23 bases between them. The CDR3 runs to 18 residues. Looked up from germline, CDR1 is LGHDT and CDR2 is YNNKEL (reference sequence). The CDR3 loop is CASSLSNKRGFKTGELFF. The DNA for the CDR3 is TGTGCCAGCAGCCTCTCCAATAAAAGGGGGTTCAAGACCGGGGAGCTGTTTTTT.

The genes are TRBV7-2 and TRBJ2-1, with TRBD2 matching 11 bases. V was pared by 6 bases and J by 8 bases, with 9 bases of the junction left unmatched. Germline CDR1 reads SGHTA; CDR2 reads FQGNSA. CDR3 length: 15 residues. The CDR3 loop is CASRKLAGGRDEQFF. CDR3 nucleotides: TGTGCCAGCAGGAAGCTAGCGGGAGGTCGCGATGAGCAGTTCTTC. Variable domain in full (rest from reference TRBV7-2 and TRBJ2-1): GAGVSQSPSNKVTEKGKDVELRCDPISGHTALYWYRQSLGQGLEFLIYFQGNSAPDKSGLPSDRFSAERTGGSVSTLTIQRTQQEDSAVYLCASRKLAGGRDEQFFGPGTRLTVL.

Concerning this clone: Other DNA sequences in this sample translate to the same CDR3. The CDR3 nucleotides read TGTGCCAGCTCACCTGGACAGGGAGTGAACACTGAAGCTTTCTTT. Its translation: CASSPGQGVNTEAFF. The chain couples TRBV18 to TRBJ1-1; 8 positions agree with TRBD1. The germline gives CDR1 KGHSH, CDR2 LQKENI. The V and J ends lost 3 bases and 0 bases, in that order; junction bases with no gene match: 3. The CDR3 contains 15 residues. Drawing the rest from reference TRBV18 and TRBJ1-1, the complete variable domain is NAGVMQNPRHLVRRRGQEARLRCSPMKGHSHVYWYRQLPEEGLKFMVYLQKENIIDESGMPKERFSAEFPKEGPSILRIQQVVRGDSAAYFCASSPGQGVNTEAFFGQGTRLTVV.

The CDR3 bases are TGTGCCAGCAGCGTCAGCGGGGGGGCAGAGACCCAGTACTTC. Protein: CASSVSGGAETQYF. The rearrangement uses TRBV9 and TRBJ2-5; TRBD2 aligns across 10 bases. Losses at the gene ends were 2 bases for V and 4 bases for J; bases not matched to a gene: 2. The CDR3 consists of 14 residues. Germline assignment: CDR1 SGDLS and CDR2 YYNGEE.

The chain uses TRBV5-4 and TRBJ1-1; D call uncertain. This CDR3 is built from 12 residues. V lost 5 bases and J 0 bases, leaving 5 bases between the germline ends. The germline gives CDR1 SGHNT, CDR2 YYREEE (reference sequence). The CDR3 DNA reads TGTGCCAGCAGGAACATGAACACTGAAGCTTTCTTT. It is translated as CASRNMNTEAFF.

The rearrangement uses TRBV5-1 and TRBJ1-3; 7 bases are shared with TRBD1. The CDR3 is made up of 19 amino acids. CDR1 and CDR2 from the germline V gene are SGHRS and YFSETQ. V was clipped by 3 bases and J by 0 bases; unmatched bases: 15. The CDR3 loop is CASSSQGLGQASSGNTIYF. DNA of the CDR3: TGCGCCAGCAGCTCGCAGGGGCTTGGACAGGCGTCCTCTGGAAACACCATATATTTT.

The chain couples TRBV30 to TRBJ1-4, with D perhaps matching TRBD1 (5 bases). The CDR3 has 16 amino acids. Between the trimmed V and J ends, which lost 2 bases and 7 bases, there was a span of 20 bases. Germline V gene lookup returns CDR1 GTSNPN and CDR2 SVGIG (reference sequence). The CDR3 region is CAWSITPGRDGEKLFF. The CDR3 DNA is TGTGCCTGGAGTATCACCCCCGGCAGGGATGGTGAAAAACTGTTTTTT.

This CDR3 reads CASSDPRGPYYEQYF. The CDR3 coding sequence is TGTGCCAGCAGTGACCCCCGGGGTCCCTACTACGAGCAGTACTTC. The V and J genes are TRBV2 and TRBJ2-7, with D possibly being TRBD2 (5 bases). This CDR3 has 15 amino acids. The germline V gene encodes CDR1 SNHLY and CDR2 FYNNEI. Trimming removed 3 bases from V and 3 bases from J, with 15 bases in between.

Only one count was recorded for this clone. The gene calls are TRBV9 and TRBJ2-7, with D perhaps TRBD2 (5 bases). There are 15 residues in the CDR3. The germline CDR1 and CDR2 sequences are SGDLS and YYNGEE. V was pared by 0 bases and J by 2 bases, with 12 bases between. Here the CDR3 DNA reads TGTGCCAGCAGCGTAGAGGGAGTACAGACCTACGAGCAGTACTTC. This encodes CASSVEGVQTYEQYF.

J is TRBJ1-5 and V is TRBV19; 7 bases are a match to TRBD1. Germline CDR1 is LNHDA and CDR2 is SQIVND (reference sequence). This CDR3 is 17 amino acids long. Germline trimming cut 5 bases from V and 0 bases from J; bases unmatched to any gene: 10. The CDR3: CASSGPGQINSNQPQHF. The CDR3 bases are TGTGCCAGTAGTGGACCGGGACAGATCAATAGCAATCAGCCCCAGCATTTT.

The chain employs TRBV6-1 and TRBJ2-3; 9 nucleotides match TRBD2. The CDR3 runs to 18 residues. CDR1 and CDR2 from the germline V gene are MNHNS and SASEGT. V was clipped by 0 bases and J by 6 bases; unmatched bases: 13. The CDR3 DNA is TGTGCCAGCAGTGAAGCATCGAGGGCCAGCGGGAGGTTGGATACGCAGTATTTT. Its translation is CASSEASRASGRLDTQYF.